The rows below give T cell receptor beta chains drawn from one sample of a study of T-cell reconstitution after alpha-beta-depleted transplantation in children. Each CDR3 protein gets one entry after TCRdb re-called the PCR reads with MiXCR. The data show 65,000 to 75,000 distinct CDR3 sequences, 4.9% seen once. The sequenced sample was PBMCs, mostly from graft donor cells, obtained 180 days after TCRalphabeta/CD19-depleted stem cell transplant. The receptors come from a boy less than two years old who had a stem cell transplant for acute myeloid leukemia, so the T cells may come from the graft donor. CDR3s include the opening cysteine and the closing phenylalanine or tryptophan. Each record gives: D gene, clone size, J gene, V gene, CDR3 DNA, CDR3 protein. A D gene is named only where the DNA matches it firmly. A row's size may be missing; if present it is once, few, many or a size class.

d_gene: -; abundance: -; j_gene: TRBJ1-1; v_gene: TRBV4-2; CDR3nt: TGTGCCAGCAGCCCCGAGGACCGGGGAAGGAACACTGAAGCTTTCTTT; CDR3aa: CASSPEDRGRNTEAFF
d_gene: -; abundance: -; j_gene: TRBJ1-1; v_gene: TRBV6-1; CDR3nt: TGTGCCAGCAGTCCGGACCTCTTGAACACTGAAGCTTTCTTT; CDR3aa: CASSPDLLNTEAFF
d_gene: -; abundance: many; j_gene: TRBJ2-2; v_gene: TRBV5-5; CDR3nt: TGTGCCAGCCGATGGGGTCGTCCTTCCCCGCGCACCGGGGAGCTGTTTTTT; CDR3aa: CASRWGRPSPRTGELFF
d_gene: -; abundance: -; j_gene: TRBJ2-2; v_gene: TRBV15; CDR3nt: TGTGCCACCGGGGAGCTGTTTTTT; CDR3aa: CATGELFF
d_gene: TRBD1; abundance: many; j_gene: TRBJ1-3; v_gene: TRBV7-2; CDR3nt: TGTGCCAGCAGCTTAGGAAGGACAGGGAAGCGAAACACCATATATTTT; CDR3aa: CASSLGRTGKRNTIYF
d_gene: TRBD1; abundance: many; j_gene: TRBJ2-1; v_gene: TRBV29-1; CDR3nt: TGCAGCGTTGACGTCGGGACAGATCAGTTCTTC; CDR3aa: CSVDVGTDQFF
d_gene: -; abundance: many; j_gene: TRBJ1-5; v_gene: TRBV12-3/TRBV12-4; CDR3nt: TGTGCCAGCAGTTTGGAACGGGATAATCAGCCCCAGCATTTT; CDR3aa: CASSLERDNQPQHF
d_gene: -; abundance: many; j_gene: TRBJ1-6; v_gene: TRBV6-1; CDR3nt: TGTGCCAGCAGGGCCCGGTCTTCAAATTCACCCCTCCACTTT; CDR3aa: CASRARSSNSPLHF
d_gene: -; abundance: many; j_gene: TRBJ2-3; v_gene: TRBV10-3; CDR3nt: TGTGCCATCAGTGAGGACACAGATACGCAGTATTTT; CDR3aa: CAISEDTDTQYF
d_gene: -; abundance: many; j_gene: TRBJ1-1; v_gene: TRBV5-1; CDR3nt: TGCGCCAGCAGCCCCTTAACCCCGCCGAACACTGAAGCTTTCTTT; CDR3aa: CASSPLTPPNTEAFF